The entry that follows covers one TCR beta chain sequence. Its antigen target is currently unknown. Base-call qualities are not available, and no considerably larger clone is one nucleotide away. From a lookup of the germline V gene (reference sequence), CDR1 and CDR2 are LNHDA and SQIVND. The CDR3 sequence holds 14 residues, the cysteine and phenylalanine included. Only the CDR3 portion is preserved as DNA: 42 bases, with reading frame beginning at the first base. V loses 3 bases of germline sequence and J loses 3 bases, and the interval between the two ends is 11 bases. These data are taken from a study of vaccination and CD4 T cells after COVID-19 (dated by TCRdb to the early 2020s). Broadly, across the study: In the convalescent cohort there were six males and four females, among whom were two Hispanic individuals, seven Caucasians, two Asians and one multiracial person. The cultures were stimulated with overlapping spike peptide pools from SARS-CoV-2 and from the common cold coronaviruses HCoV-NL63, HCoV-OC43 and HCoV-229E. Each participant got two doses of either the Pfizer-BioNTech BNT162b2 vaccine (n=8) or the Moderna mRNA-1273 vaccine (n=2). The spike-specific CD4+ TCR repertoire was compared before and after mRNA vaccination in approximately 9 COVID-19 convalescent patients and a few infection-naive healthy vaccine recipients. Post-vaccine blood samples were obtained a median of about 70 days after the second vaccine dose, with a range of roughly 14 to 241 days. Control cultures used a CEFX viral epitope pool as positive control, an HIV-1 Nef peptide pool as negative control, or no peptide. Post-COVID blood samples were collected from convalescent patients a median of around 96 days after diagnosis, with a range of about 30 to 161 days. Memory CD4+ T cell crossreactivity between SARS-CoV-2 and common cold coronavirus spike proteins was assessed at the TCR clonotype level in an earlier paper using these donors. Results and caveats for the whole study, not just this receptor: Of the vaccine-specific clones found in convalescent patients, nearly all (304 of 307) were mono-reactive for SARS-CoV-2 spike instead of being cross-reactive with common cold coronaviruses. Relatively few convalescent patients were included in the study, and early timepoints after natural infection were not analyzed. Among convalescent patients, a median around 89% of the SARS-CoV-2-reactive clones seen after vaccination appeared only after vaccination, which suggests priming specific to the vaccine. The median count of SARS-CoV-2-reactive clonotypes went up from 20 to 25 after infection to 38 after vaccination, although the change was not significant.

The meaning of the sample's treatment or condition label: roughly 10-day PBMC culture with coronavirus spike peptide pools or control peptides (ViraFEST assay). CD4+ T cells from unexposed donors were collected before the COVID-19 pandemic (2011-2018). The ViraFEST assay was used in the study, in which antigen-specific T cells were expanded with peptide pools and expanded clonotypes were subsequently identified by TCR sequencing. Roughly 2.1 million PBMCs per well were cultured in IMDM with approximately 5% human AB serum and 8 to 10 IU/ml IL-2, plus 10 ug/ml peptide pools. Half of the culture medium was replaced with fresh IL-2-containing medium on days 3 and 7. After 10 days of culture, CD4+ T cells were isolated by negative selection with the EasySep CD4+ T cell isolation kit. Unexposed donor CD4+ T cells were tested for reactivity to SARS-CoV-2 S and N and four common cold coronavirus spike pools, as cell number allowed. Ficoll-Paque Plus gradient centrifugation was used to isolate PBMCs from whole blood, and the isolated PBMCs were then either used fresh or cryopreserved at -140C. In general, triplicate wells were set up for every culture condition. The leukapheresis product used for the unexposed donors was purchased from a commercial source.

The library was prepared using PCR. At the Johns Hopkins FTIC core, DNA from the cultured CD4+ T cells underwent TCR sequencing with the Oncomine TCR Beta short-read assay. Genomic DNA was extracted from the cultured CD4+ T cells with the QIAamp micro DNA kit. The Oncomine TCR Beta libraries from cultured CD4+ T cells were pooled using unique dual indexes and then sequenced on an Illumina iSeq 100. As for the authors' bioinformatics: Non-productive sequences were filtered out, and CDR3s that did not start with C, did not end with F or W, or were shorter than 7 amino acids were discarded. The MANAFEST web application identified antigen-specific clonotypes by comparing peptide-stimulated wells against reference wells and other culture wells. For a clone to be called positive, the clone needed an FDR below 0.05, an odds ratio above 5, and a productive frequency above 0.1% in at least two of three replicate wells. A clonotype was classed as cross-reactive if the clonotype showed significant expansion both in SARS-CoV-2 spike wells and in at least one common cold coronavirus spike condition. CDR3 homology was assessed with Levenshtein distances (stringdist) and unrooted phylogenetic trees (ape) in R version 3.6.1. TCRdb reanalyzed the raw reads on its own, using fastp at Q25 for trimming and MiXCR for clone calling, and kept in-frame beta chains. Rows with one shared CDR3 protein collapse into an entry with the most common genes and DNA. It is TCRdb's table, rather than the study itself, that gives the V and J calls and clone size. The sample profile shows about 10,000 distinct CDR3 sequences; approximately 34% of them were found once. The leading ten clones occupy approximately 40% of the sample.

This TCR came from a human donor in good health. The sequencing input was CD4+ T cells from blood, cultured in vitro. This chain joins TRBV19 to TRBJ1-2; the D gene is possibly TRBD1, with 5 bases matching. The CDR3 protein is CASSITGTYYGYTF. The sequenced DNA: TGTGCCAGTAGTATCACCGGGACGTACTATGGCTACACCTTC.